These T cell receptor beta chains were read from a single sample in a study of blood T cells in healthy people across ages. TCRdb ran MiXCR on the 5' RACE reads and lists one entry per CDR3 protein. Found here are some 900,000 distinct CDR3 sequences, 45% to 50% of them singletons; the top ten hold 13%. Material for sequencing was blood. The receptors here all came from a man younger than 40 in good health. Each CDR3 is given with its conserved first and last residue. A D gene is named only where the DNA matches it firmly. Not all rows give a size; the values are once, few, many and, for expanded clones, a class.

d_gene: TRBD1; j_gene: TRBJ2-5; abundance: NA; v_gene: TRBV25-1; CDR3nt: TGTGCCAGCAAACAGGGGGTCCAAGAGACCCGGTACTTC; CDR3aa: CASKQGVQETRYF
d_gene: TRBD1; j_gene: TRBJ2-1; abundance: NA; v_gene: TRBV27; CDR3nt: TGTGCCAGCAGGCAAGGACAGGGCCGGAATGAGCAGTTCTTC; CDR3aa: CASRQGQGRNEQFF
d_gene: NA; j_gene: TRBJ2-7; abundance: few; v_gene: TRBV2; CDR3nt: TGTGCCAGCAGATTCGGACAGTACGAGCAGTACTTC; CDR3aa: CASRFGQYEQYF
d_gene: TRBD2; j_gene: TRBJ2-3; abundance: few; v_gene: TRBV6-4; CDR3nt: TGTGCCAGCAGTAGCGGGAGGATACCAGATACGCAGTATTTT; CDR3aa: CASSSGRIPDTQYF
d_gene: NA; j_gene: TRBJ1-2; abundance: NA; v_gene: TRBV24-1; CDR3nt: TGTGCCACCAGTGGGGGGGGCCCCTATGGCTACACCTTC; CDR3aa: CATSGGGPYGYTF
d_gene: NA; j_gene: TRBJ2-7; abundance: NA; v_gene: TRBV29-1; CDR3nt: TGCAGCGTTGAAAGGCGGCAGGCAGGTTCCTACGAGCAGTACTTC; CDR3aa: CSVERRQAGSYEQYF
d_gene: NA; j_gene: TRBJ2-4; abundance: few; v_gene: TRBV5-1; CDR3nt: TGCGCCAGCACTAATCCGACGCTGGCCAAAAACATTCAGTACTTC; CDR3aa: CASTNPTLAKNIQYF
d_gene: NA; j_gene: TRBJ2-6; abundance: NA; v_gene: TRBV11-1; CDR3nt: TGTGCCGGCAGCTTACCCCTTCAGGGTCCTGGGGCCAACGTCCTGACTTTC; CDR3aa: CAGSLPLQGPGANVLTF
d_gene: TRBD1; j_gene: TRBJ2-3; abundance: few; v_gene: TRBV3-1; CDR3nt: TGTGCCAGCAGCCGACGGGGGACAGGGGCAGATACGCAGTATTTT; CDR3aa: CASSRRGTGADTQYF
d_gene: TRBD2; j_gene: TRBJ2-1; abundance: NA; v_gene: TRBV6-2/TRBV6-3; CDR3nt: TGTGCCAGCAGTCTGGGGACTAGCGGGGGGCCTTCCTACAATGAGCAGTTCTTC; CDR3aa: CASSLGTSGGPSYNEQFF
d_gene: TRBD2; j_gene: TRBJ2-1; abundance: NA; v_gene: TRBV6-5; CDR3nt: TGTGCCAGTTCTAAGGGGACTAGCGGGTACAATGAGCAGTTCTTC; CDR3aa: CASSKGTSGYNEQFF
d_gene: TRBD1; j_gene: TRBJ1-2; abundance: few; v_gene: TRBV7-2; CDR3nt: TGTGCCAGCAGCTCACAGGGGGCAAATGGCTACACCTTC; CDR3aa: CASSSQGANGYTF
d_gene: TRBD2; j_gene: TRBJ2-5; abundance: NA; v_gene: TRBV6-2/TRBV6-3; CDR3nt: TGTGCCAGCAGTTCCTGGGGGACTAGCGGGGGCGGAGAGACCCAGTACTTC; CDR3aa: CASSSWGTSGGGETQYF
d_gene: NA; j_gene: TRBJ1-1; abundance: NA; v_gene: TRBV3-1; CDR3nt: TGTGCCAGCAGCCAAGTAGAGACTGAAGCTTTCTTT; CDR3aa: CASSQVETEAFF
d_gene: TRBD1; j_gene: TRBJ1-2; abundance: NA; v_gene: TRBV3-1; CDR3nt: TGTGCCAGCAGCCACGAAGTGACAGGGGGCAACTATGGCTACACCTTC; CDR3aa: CASSHEVTGGNYGYTF
d_gene: TRBD1; j_gene: TRBJ1-1; abundance: NA; v_gene: TRBV7-9; CDR3nt: TGTGCCAGCAGCCCGCAAGGGGGCGTGGAGGACACTGAAGCTTTCTTT; CDR3aa: CASSPQGGVEDTEAFF
d_gene: NA; j_gene: TRBJ2-7; abundance: NA; v_gene: TRBV20-1; CDR3nt: TGCAGTGCTAGAAAGGACACTCTAGGGGTCTACGAGCAGTACTTC; CDR3aa: CSARKDTLGVYEQYF
d_gene: NA; j_gene: TRBJ2-3; abundance: few; v_gene: TRBV4-3; CDR3nt: TGCGCCAGCAGCCGAACCCACAAGGGCGATACGCAGTATTTT; CDR3aa: CASSRTHKGDTQYF
d_gene: TRBD2; j_gene: TRBJ2-7; abundance: few; v_gene: TRBV7-7; CDR3nt: TGTGCTAGCAGCCCGCACCCTCCTGGCGGGGGCTCCTACGAGCAGTACTTC; CDR3aa: CASSPHPPGGGSYEQYF
d_gene: NA; j_gene: TRBJ1-5; abundance: few; v_gene: TRBV28; CDR3nt: TGTGCCACCAGAAGAGGGGGTTATAGCAATCAGCCCCAGCATTTT; CDR3aa: CATRRGGYSNQPQHF
d_gene: NA; j_gene: TRBJ1-4; abundance: few; v_gene: TRBV29-1; CDR3nt: TGCAGCGTTGGTAGGACAGCAACTAATGAAAAACTGTTTTTT; CDR3aa: CSVGRTATNEKLFF
d_gene: NA; j_gene: TRBJ2-5; abundance: few; v_gene: TRBV29-1; CDR3nt: TGCAGCGTTGAAGATCAAGGTCCCAAAGAGACCCAGTACTTC; CDR3aa: CSVEDQGPKETQYF
d_gene: TRBD1; j_gene: TRBJ2-6; abundance: many; v_gene: TRBV5-1; CDR3nt: TGCGCCAGCAGCTCGACAGGGGACACTGGGGCCAACGTCCTGACTTTC; CDR3aa: CASSSTGDTGANVLTF
d_gene: NA; j_gene: TRBJ2-3; abundance: NA; v_gene: TRBV7-9; CDR3nt: TGTGCCAGCAGCTTAGCGATCCCTAGCACAGATACGCAGTATTTT; CDR3aa: CASSLAIPSTDTQYF
d_gene: TRBD1; j_gene: TRBJ1-2; abundance: NA; v_gene: TRBV5-6; CDR3nt: TGTGCCAGCAGCTGGGACAGAAGAAACTATGGCTACACCTTC; CDR3aa: CASSWDRRNYGYTF
d_gene: NA; j_gene: TRBJ2-5; abundance: NA; v_gene: TRBV21-1; CDR3nt: TGTGCCAGCAGCAAGGACCAACTCTGGGGACAGGTGATGGAGTACCAAGAGACCCAGTACTTC; CDR3aa: CASSKDQLWGQVMEYQETQYF
d_gene: TRBD2; j_gene: TRBJ2-3; abundance: NA; v_gene: TRBV4-1; CDR3nt: TGCGCCAGCAGCCAAGATTACAGCGGGGGCGCAGATACGCAGTATTTT; CDR3aa: CASSQDYSGGADTQYF
d_gene: TRBD1; j_gene: TRBJ2-1; abundance: NA; v_gene: TRBV6-1; CDR3nt: TGTGCCAGTTCCGGTTTGACAGGGGCCTACAATGAGCAGTTCTTC; CDR3aa: CASSGLTGAYNEQFF
d_gene: NA; j_gene: TRBJ2-7; abundance: NA; v_gene: TRBV7-2; CDR3nt: TGTGTCAGCAGCTTAGATATGGGAAGGGGCGAGCAGTACTTC; CDR3aa: CVSSLDMGRGEQYF
d_gene: NA; j_gene: TRBJ1-3; abundance: few; v_gene: TRBV15; CDR3nt: TGTGCCACCAGCAGAGAGGGCTACTCTGGAAACACCATATATTTT; CDR3aa: CATSREGYSGNTIYF
d_gene: TRBD1; j_gene: TRBJ2-7; abundance: few; v_gene: TRBV27; CDR3nt: TGTGCCAGCAGTTTAGGGACAGGGGGCGCATTCTACGAGCAGTACTTC; CDR3aa: CASSLGTGGAFYEQYF
d_gene: NA; j_gene: TRBJ2-1; abundance: NA; v_gene: TRBV7-9; CDR3nt: TGTGCCAGCAGCATGACAGTATCCTACAATGAGCAGTTCTTC; CDR3aa: CASSMTVSYNEQFF
d_gene: NA; j_gene: TRBJ1-2; abundance: few; v_gene: TRBV28; CDR3nt: TGTGCCAGCAGTTCCATATGGGATGTCGACGGGGGGCCTTCGAGAGGCTACACCTTC; CDR3aa: CASSSIWDVDGGPSRGYTF
d_gene: NA; j_gene: TRBJ1-2; abundance: many; v_gene: TRBV5-1; CDR3nt: TGCGCCAGCAGCCCGACGGATAACTATGGCTACACCTTC; CDR3aa: CASSPTDNYGYTF
d_gene: NA; j_gene: TRBJ1-3; abundance: NA; v_gene: TRBV4-3; CDR3nt: TGCGCCAGCAGCCAAGAACGGCAGCGAAACACCATATATTTT; CDR3aa: CASSQERQRNTIYF
d_gene: TRBD2; j_gene: TRBJ2-5; abundance: NA; v_gene: TRBV4-3; CDR3nt: TGCGCCAGCAGCCAAGGGTCTAGCGGGGGGCGCGGGACCCAGTACTTC; CDR3aa: CASSQGSSGGRGTQYF
d_gene: TRBD1; j_gene: TRBJ2-5; abundance: NA; v_gene: TRBV4-3; CDR3nt: TGCGCCAGCAGCGCCACCGGGACAGGCCAAGAGACCCAGTACTTC; CDR3aa: CASSATGTGQETQYF